Listed here is a single T cell receptor (beta chain). A much larger clone sits a single nucleotide away, making a read error possible. The source material, RNA transcripts, was used to amplify TCR beta CDR3 regions. First-round RT-PCR of the TCR CDR3 relied on the HTBI primer set. TCRdb reprocessed the multiplex PCR reads via MiXCR and lists one record per CDR3 protein. The profile shows more than 75,000 distinct CDR3 sequences, 51% of them singletons. Per germline, CDR1 SNHLY and CDR2 FYNNEI. This CDR3 is 11 amino acids long. The data stem from a study of T cells in Graves' hyperthyroidism and ophthalmopathy. Study-wide context: Sampling of peripheral blood happened at initial diagnosis, prior to any treatment.

The V and J genes are TRBV2 and TRBJ1-5; D is possibly TRBD1 (6 bases). This clonotype was sampled from a woman between 40 and 50 years old with Graves' hyperthyroidism. The sequenced sample was blood. In DNA form, the CDR3 reads TGTGCCAGCAAGCAGGGGTGGACCCAGCGTTTT. Translation: CASKQGWTQRF.